Sequencing of this T cell receptor beta chain was carried out in a study of blood T cell repertoires in COVID-19. The overall study: Both acute and convalescent COVID-19 samples were obtained from the United States, Italy and Spain. T cells, B-cell-depleted T cells, or PBMCs supplied cDNA or gDNA.

Per the authors' pipeline: The authors estimated nucleated cell counts from reference gene primer amplification. TCRdb keeps only in-frame clones here, not all; method: immunoSEQ multiplex PCR. The DNA gave D and trimming, while V, J and clone size come from that table. Found here are hundreds of thousands of clones, about nine tenths of them singletons; the top ten hold roughly 7%. The source is a woman aged 25 to 39 who had recovered from COVID-19. What was sequenced was peripheral blood.

CDR3 region: CASSGGGSSTDTQYF. The DNA for the CDR3 is TGCGCCAGCAGTGGCGGGGGTTCTAGCACAGATACGCAGTATTTT. This rearrangement joins TRBV5-1 to TRBJ2-3, with 7 bases identical to TRBD2. V shed 5 bases, J shed 0 bases, and the junction held 6 bases outside the gene matches. The CDR3 is 15 residues long. Germline-derived CDR1 and CDR2 are SGHRS and YFSETQ.